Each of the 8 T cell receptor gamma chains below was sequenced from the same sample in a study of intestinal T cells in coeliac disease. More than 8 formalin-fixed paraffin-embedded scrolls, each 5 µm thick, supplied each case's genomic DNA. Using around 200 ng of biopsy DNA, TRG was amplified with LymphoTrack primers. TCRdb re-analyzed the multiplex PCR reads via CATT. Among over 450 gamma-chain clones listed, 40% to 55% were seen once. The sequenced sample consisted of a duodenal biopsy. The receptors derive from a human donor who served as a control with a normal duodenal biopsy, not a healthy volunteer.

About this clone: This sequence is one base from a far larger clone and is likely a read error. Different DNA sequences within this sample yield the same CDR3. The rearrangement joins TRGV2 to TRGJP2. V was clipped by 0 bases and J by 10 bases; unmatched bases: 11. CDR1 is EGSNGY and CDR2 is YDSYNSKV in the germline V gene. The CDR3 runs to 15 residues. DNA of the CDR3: TGTGCCACCTGGGACGGGCCTGAGTCGAGTTGGATCAAGACGTTT. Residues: CATWDGPESSWIKTF.

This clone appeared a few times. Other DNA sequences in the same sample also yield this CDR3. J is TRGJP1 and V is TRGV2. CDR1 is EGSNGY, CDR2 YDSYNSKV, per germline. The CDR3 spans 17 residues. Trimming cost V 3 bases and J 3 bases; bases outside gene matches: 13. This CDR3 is CATWDSRGVATGWFKIF. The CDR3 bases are TGTGCCACCTGGGACAGCCGAGGCGTGGCCACTGGTTGGTTCAAGATATTT.

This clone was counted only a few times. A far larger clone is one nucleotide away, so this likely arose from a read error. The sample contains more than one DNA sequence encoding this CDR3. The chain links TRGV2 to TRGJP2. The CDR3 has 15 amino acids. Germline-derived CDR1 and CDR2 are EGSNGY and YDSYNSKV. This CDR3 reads CATWDGPESSWIKTF. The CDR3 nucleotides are TGTGCCACCTGGGACGGGCCCGAGTCGAGTTGGATCAAGACGTTC.

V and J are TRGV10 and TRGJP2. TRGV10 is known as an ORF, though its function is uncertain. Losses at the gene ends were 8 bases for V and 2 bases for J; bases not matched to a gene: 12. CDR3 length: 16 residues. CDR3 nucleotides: TGTGCTGCGTGGGAGCGCGGATTGAGTAGTGATTGGATCAAGACGTTT. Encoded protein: CAAWERGLSSDWIKTF.

The CDR3 here is CATDGGLPIIMKLF. The CDR3 nucleotides are TGTGCCACCGATGGCGGCCTACCCATTATAATGAAACTCTTT. The chain carries TRGV4 and TRGJ1 or TRGJ2. CDR3 length: 14 residues. J lost 12 bases, V lost 9 bases, and 23 bases had no gene match. Germline assignment: CDR1 EGSTGY and CDR2 YDSYTSSV.

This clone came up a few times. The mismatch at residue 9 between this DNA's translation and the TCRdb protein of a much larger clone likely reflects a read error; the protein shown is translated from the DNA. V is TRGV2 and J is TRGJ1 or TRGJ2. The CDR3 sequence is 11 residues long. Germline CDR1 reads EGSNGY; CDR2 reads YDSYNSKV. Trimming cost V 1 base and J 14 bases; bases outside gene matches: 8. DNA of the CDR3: TGTGCCACCTGGGACGGACGTGAGGAACTCTTT. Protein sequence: CATWDGREELF.

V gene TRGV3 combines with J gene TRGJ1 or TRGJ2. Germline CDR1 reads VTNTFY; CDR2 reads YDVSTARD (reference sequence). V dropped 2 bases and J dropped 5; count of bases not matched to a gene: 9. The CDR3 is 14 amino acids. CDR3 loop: CATWDKARDYKKLF. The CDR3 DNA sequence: TGTGCCACCTGGGACAAGGCGAGGGATTATAAGAAACTCTTT.

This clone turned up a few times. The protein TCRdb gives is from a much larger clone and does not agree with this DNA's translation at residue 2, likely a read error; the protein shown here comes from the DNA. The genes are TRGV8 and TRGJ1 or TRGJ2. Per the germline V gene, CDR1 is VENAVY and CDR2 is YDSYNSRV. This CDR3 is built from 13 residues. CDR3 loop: CTTWDVNYYKKLF. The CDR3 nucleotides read TGTACCACCTGGGATGTGAATTATTATAAGAAACTCTTT.